This T cell receptor (beta chain) was documented in a study of molecular identifiers for immune sequencing clone quantification. Study-level background: For replicates, RNA isolated from roughly 21,000 or 96,000 naive CD8 cells was divided into five portions, of which four were sequenced.

For this clonotype: No antigen is known for it. A clone one base away is much larger, so this may be a read error.

Regarding the study as a whole: Jurkat TCR RNA spiked in from one cell reportedly remained identifiable amid roughly 910,000 naive cells.

TCRdb analysed the PCR reads with MiXCR anew, one entry per CDR3 protein. The sample lists roughly 93,000 distinct CDR3 sequences, around 20% occurring once. CD8+CD4-CCR7+CD45RA+ cells were sorted as naive CD8 T cells. This CDR3 region has 16 residues. Trimming removed 2 bases at V and 5 bases at J, with 18 bases between. The receptor was isolated from a human donor in good health. Some libraries in this study had Jurkat cell RNA spiked in. The sample taken for sequencing was naive CD8+ T cells from blood, with Jurkat cell RNA spiked in. Subset: FACS-sorted CD8+CD4-CCR7+CD45RA+ naive T cells. This chain links TRBV12-3 or TRBV12-4 with TRBJ2-5; D might be TRBD1 (6 bases). The CDR3 reads CASSLRLGQSWETQYF. Here the CDR3 DNA reads TGTGCCAGCAGTTTACGTCTCGGACAGTCCTGGGAGACCCAGTACTTC.